The T cell receptor beta chain described here comes from a study of Ad26.COV2.S vaccination and SARS-CoV-2 variants (dated by TCRdb to about 2021). For the study in its entirety: Vaccine-arm donors were drawn from COV1001, a multicentre, randomized, double-blind, placebo-controlled phase I-IIa trial of Ad26.COV2.S in healthy adults. Investigators remained blinded to trial group allocation during experiments and outcome assessment. Dosing of Ad26.COV2.S was intramuscular, at either 5x10^10 or 1x10^11 viral particles, delivered as one shot or as two shots spaced 56 days apart. TCRbeta repertoire sequencing was used to assess the specificity and breadth of SARS-CoV-2-reactive T cell receptors after Ad26.COV2.S vaccination. Trial participants were randomized into five groups of five: low-dose or high-dose Ad26.COV2.S given once or twice, or placebo on both occasions. A total of about 30 samples were included in the TCR-sequenced set, comprising roughly 19 Ad26.COV2.S vaccine recipients, 5 placebo recipients and 8 SARS-CoV-2 convalescent individuals.

Sample treatment or condition, as interpreted from the label and publication: about 20 received Ad26.COV2.S at low or high dose, single or two shots; roughly five received placebo; per-sample allocation not given. For vaccine and placebo recipients, repertoires were sequenced using samples collected on day 63 after the first injection. Cohort 1b enrolled 25 or so adults aged 18-55 years at a single site in Boston, USA, between 29 July and 7 August 2020. Ad26.COV2.S was a replication-incompetent adenovirus type 26 vector expressing a prefusion-stabilized SARS-CoV-2 spike protein from the original Wuhan strain. The immunoSEQ Assay was the method used to sequence TCRbeta CDR3 regions. After extraction, genomic DNA underwent amplification by bias-controlled multiplex PCR, followed by high-throughput sequencing. Turning to the authors' computational methods: To quantify the absolute abundance of every unique TCRbeta CDR3 region, sequences were collapsed and filtered. T cell fraction was estimated by normalizing TCRbeta template counts to usable DNA, with usable DNA measured through amplification of reference genes found in all nucleated cells. Repertoire TCRs were annotated as SARS-CoV-2-specific by exact matching of V gene, CDR3 amino acid sequence and J gene to a known reactive TCR set. The reference SARS-CoV-2 TCR set came from MIRA and was filtered for enrichment in COVID-19-positive ImmuneCODE repertoires, removing public or cross-reactive TCRs. Drawing on the MIRA antigens, annotated TCRs were analysed further at the level of specific ORF or position within ORF. Breadth was defined as annotated unique rearrangements over total unique productive rearrangements; depth was the summed frequency of those rearrangements. Two-sided Wilcoxon rank-sum tests were used to compare TCR breadth between groups. TCRdb holds this immuneACCESS table with in-frame rearrangements only. Some clones are missing; in checked studies, unresolved V genes explain under half, and the rest has no known cause. V, J and clone size are those of that table, while D and trimming were read from the DNA. This sample is represented by 300,000 to 400,000 clones; about 88% of them were singletons. The top ten clonotypes cover 6.4% of the sample.

Remarks on this clone: The clone's antigen remains unknown. Per-nucleotide qualities are absent, and no much larger clonotype sits a single base away.

The paper's findings and limits, for the study overall: Compared with placebo recipients, Ad26.COV2.S recipients showed higher spike-specific TCR breadth (P = 0.0014). Vaccine and placebo recipients had similar non-spike TCR breadth, a finding consistent with the vaccine containing only spike. The authors noted that the TCR breadth and depth analyses may have underestimated total T cell responses. After vaccination, substantial breadth of spike-specific CD8+ and CD4+ T cell responses was reported. The study was not powered for comparison of responses between vaccine doses or regimens.

Here the sequenced sample was peripheral blood, taken in a trial of Ad26.COV2.S vaccine versus placebo. This TCR was recovered from a person aged 18 to 59 who received the Ad26.COV2.S COVID-19 vaccine or a placebo.

The CDR3 region reads CASSIAVGAFF. The nucleotides read TGTGCCAGTAGTATTGCCGTGGGGGCTTTCTTT. Recombination joined TRBV19 with TRBJ1-1, with no confident D gene call. V sheds 3 bases and J sheds 11 bases, leaving 10 bases between their ends. CDR1 and CDR2 (LNHDA, SQIVND) derive from the germline V gene (reference sequence). Reading from cysteine to phenylalanine, the CDR3 counts 11 amino acids. The retained sequence is limited to the CDR3, 33 bases, with the frame set at the first base.